A few counts support the clone carrying this T cell receptor (beta chain). Its antigen is unknown. Libraries were prepared by immunoSEQ multiplex PCR; TCRdb keeps only in-frame clonotypes and omits some of them. The sample yields under 200,000 clones, 80% to 95% seen once. The data originate from a study of T cell responses to AZD1222 COVID-19 vaccine. This CDR3 has 13 residues. Between the trimmed V and J ends, which lost 4 bases and 6 bases, there was a span of 13 bases. The germline gives CDR1 SGHDN, CDR2 FVKESK. Study results and caveats: Most donors were white British and more were female, and clonal diversity was possibly underestimated. The study found vaccine-associated CD4 TCRs spanning spike, dominant at 160-218 and 743-854.

This chain uses TRBV14 with TRBJ2-7; D gene uncertain. The receptor was isolated from an adult in good health. The material sequenced was peripheral blood, taken on day 0 of AZD1222 vaccination. The DNA for the CDR3 is TGTGCCAGCAGCCCAATACTGTATCGCGAGCAGTACTTC. Translation gives CASSPILYREQYF. Based on the CDR3 plus reference TRBV14 and TRBJ2-7, the full variable domain is EAGVTQFPSHSVIEKGQTVTLRCDPISGHDNLYWYRRVMGKEIKFLLHFVKESKQDESGMPNNRFLAERTGGTYSTLKVQPAELEDSGVYFCASSPILYREQYFGPGTRLTVT.